Below, one TCR beta chain is given with its context. Antigen: not known. The data are from a study of cytomegalovirus exposure and HLA in healthy donors. Study context: Roughly 85 million unique TCRs from HLA-typed donors made up an early data release. Membership in the Caucasian-associated ancestry cluster was found for approximately 85% of approximately 430 genotyped donors. Findings and caveats of the study: The authors later found TCR association rates varying by HLA locus, with DRB1 most and HLA-C fewest. Analysis performed later showed TCR beta chains linked to HLA being more clonally expanded than equally common others.

The study ran its PCR with 60 Vbeta and 13 Jbeta primers. The data were produced by immunoSEQ multiplex PCR, yet TCRdb's version contains in-frame clones alone and is incomplete. The sample lists approximately 54,000 clones, more than 70% seen once, with approximately 3% in the top ten. CDR3 length: 16 residues. V lost 5 bases, J lost 6 bases, and 9 bases stayed unmatched. CDR1 is MNHEY and CDR2 is SMNVEV in the germline V gene (reference sequence). The receptor's source is a woman in her late teens or twenties in good health and CMV-seronegative. The chain recombines TRBV27 with TRBJ2-2; 10 nucleotides match TRBD2. The sequencing input was PBMCs. CDR3 in DNA: TGTGCCAGCAGTCCCGGGACTAGCGCGGTCGCCGGGGAGCTGTTTTTT. This translates into CASSPGTSAVAGELFF.